Only a few counts were recorded for the clone carrying this T cell receptor (beta chain). Its cognate antigen is unknown. Trimming removed 1 base from V and 7 bases from J, with 11 bases in between. Germline CDR1 reads SGHTA; CDR2 reads FQGNSA. The CDR3 contains 14 residues. This specimen belongs to a study of cytomegalovirus exposure and HLA in healthy donors. General study findings and limits: TCR beta sequences numbering roughly 18,000 were associated with HLA alleles at 0.05 false discovery rate in a later analysis. Being productive about 90% or about 30% of the time was typical of most TCR beta V segments in an earlier analysis.

The PCR contained 60 Vbeta and 13 Jbeta primers. Only in-frame clones appear in the TCRdb table, and some are missing; sequencing was by immunoSEQ multiplex PCR. Of approximately 100,000 clones listed, about 80% are singletons. The TCR originated in a man aged 40-50 years in good health and CMV-seronegative. This sequence joins TRBV7-2 and TRBJ2-1; D unclear. Input material: PBMCs. The CDR3 reads CASSLEYGVNEQFF. The DNA of the CDR3 is TGTGCCAGCAGCTTAGAATACGGTGTGAATGAGCAGTTCTTC.